This T cell receptor beta chain was obtained from a study of T cell responses to AZD1222 COVID-19 vaccine. Germline assignment: CDR1 SGHTA and CDR2 FQGNSA. The CDR3 has 15 amino acids. The V end was cut by 5 bases, the J end by 0 bases, with 10 bases between. About this clone: What it binds is not known.

Repertoires were generated with immunoSEQ multiplex PCR, while TCRdb's copy carries only in-frame clones and drops some. The sample carries approximately 150,000 clones, more than 85% recorded once. Overall study results and limits: Regions 160-218 and 743-854 held dominance among vaccine-associated CD4 TCRs, which spanned spike. Samples come after the peak T cell response, not at day 14.

The genes are TRBV7-2 and TRBJ1-4; no clear D gene. The material sequenced was peripheral blood, taken on day 0 of AZD1222 vaccination. This clonotype originated in an adult in good health. CDR3 DNA sequence: TGTGCCAGCAGCCTTAATCCGGCAACTAATGAAAAACTGTTTTTT. This sequence encodes CASSLNPATNEKLFF.